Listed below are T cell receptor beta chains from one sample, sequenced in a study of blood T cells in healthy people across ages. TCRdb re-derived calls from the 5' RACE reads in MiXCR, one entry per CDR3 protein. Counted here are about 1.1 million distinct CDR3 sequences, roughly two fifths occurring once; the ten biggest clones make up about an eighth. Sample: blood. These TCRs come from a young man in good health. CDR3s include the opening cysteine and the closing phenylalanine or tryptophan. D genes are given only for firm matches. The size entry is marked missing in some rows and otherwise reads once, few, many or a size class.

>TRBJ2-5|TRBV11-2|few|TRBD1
TGTGCCAGCAGCTTAGATAGGGGACAGCGGTGGGAGACCCAGTACTTC
CASSLDRGQRWETQYF
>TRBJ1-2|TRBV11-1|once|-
TGTGCCAGCAGCTTAAGGGCTTACTACGGCTACGCCTTC
CASSLRAYYGYAF
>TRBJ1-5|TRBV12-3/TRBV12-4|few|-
TGTGCCAGCAGCCCCCTCCTCCAGCCCCAGCATTTT
CASSPLLQPQHF
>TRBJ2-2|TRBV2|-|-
TGTGCCAGCAGTGATCAGGGGACCACCGGGGAGCTGTTTTTT
CASSDQGTTGELFF
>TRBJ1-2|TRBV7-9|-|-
TGTGCCAGCAGCCCGAGGACAAGGCTACCCAACTATGGCTACACCTTC
CASSPRTRLPNYGYTF
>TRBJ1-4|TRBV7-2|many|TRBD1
TGTGCCAGCAGTCGTCGTGCTACCGGGACAGGGGGCTCGGAACTGTTTTTT
CASSRRATGTGGSELFF
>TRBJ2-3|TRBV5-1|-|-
TGCGCCAGCAGCTTGGAAGGGTTTCAATTCACAGATACGCAGTATTTT
CASSLEGFQFTDTQYF
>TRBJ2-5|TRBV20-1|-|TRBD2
TGCAGTGCATGGCTAGCGGGGGAAGAGACCCAGTACTTC
CSAWLAGEETQYF
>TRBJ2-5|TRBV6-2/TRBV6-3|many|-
TGTGCCAGCAGTCCCGTGGACGGAGGGACCCAGTACTTC
CASSPVDGGTQYF
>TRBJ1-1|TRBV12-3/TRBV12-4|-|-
TGTGCCAGCAGTTTTGGCGCAAATTCTGAAGCTTTCTTT
CASSFGANSEAFF
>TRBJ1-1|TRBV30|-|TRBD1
TGTGCCTGGAAGTTCCCGGGACAGATTTACACTGAAGCTTTCTTT
CAWKFPGQIYTEAFF
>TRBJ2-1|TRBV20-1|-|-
TGCAGTGCACCGGGACGGGGAAGCAATGAGCAGTTCTTC
CSAPGRGSNEQFF
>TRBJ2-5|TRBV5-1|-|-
TGCGCCAGCAGAGGCGGAGACCAAGAGACCCAGTACTTC
CASRGGDQETQYF
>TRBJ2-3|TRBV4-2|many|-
TGTGCCAGCAGCCAAGATGTGATCGGGGAAGATACGCAGTATTTT
CASSQDVIGEDTQYF
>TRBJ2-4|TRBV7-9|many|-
TGTGCCAGCAGCTTGGCAGGGGCGATGGGTGACATTCAGTACTTC
CASSLAGAMGDIQYF
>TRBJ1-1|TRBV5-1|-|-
TGCGCCAGCAGCTTGGCGCTGGACGGAAACACTGAAGCTTTCTTT
CASSLALDGNTEAFF
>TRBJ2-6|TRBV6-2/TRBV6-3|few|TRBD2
TGTGCCAGCAGTTACTTCCCGGGGGGTGATCAAAACGTCCTGACTTTC
CASSYFPGGDQNVLTF
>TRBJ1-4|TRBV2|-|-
TGTGCCAGCACGGCAACTAATGAAAAACTGTTTTTT
CASTATNEKLFF
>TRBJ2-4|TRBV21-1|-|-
TGTGCCAGCAGTTCGGCGGAACTAGCCAAAAACATTCAGTACTTC
CASSSAELAKNIQYF
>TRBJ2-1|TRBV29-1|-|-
TGCAGCGTTGAAGACAGGGGAGATGAGCAGTTCTTC
CSVEDRGDEQFF
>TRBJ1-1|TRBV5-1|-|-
TGCGCCAGCAGCTCCTCGGGGATGGGGACTGAAGCTTTCTTT
CASSSSGMGTEAFF
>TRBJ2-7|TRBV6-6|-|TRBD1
TGTGCCAGCCTCCCCGGGGACAGAGGAAATGAGCAGTACTTC
CASLPGDRGNEQYF
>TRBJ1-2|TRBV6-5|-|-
TGTGCCAGCAGTTACTGGGGCCTAGACCAGCCCATCGATGGCTACACCTTC
CASSYWGLDQPIDGYTF
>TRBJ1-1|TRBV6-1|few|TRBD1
TGTGCCAGCAGTGAATTTACAGGGGAAACTGAAGCTTTCTTT
CASSEFTGETEAFF
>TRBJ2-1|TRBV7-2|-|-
TGTGCCAGCAACCCTTTTTCTCTCAATGAGCAGTTCTTC
CASNPFSLNEQFF
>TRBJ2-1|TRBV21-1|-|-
TGTGCCAGCAGCATATTTAGCGACCACTACAATGAGCAGTTCTTC
CASSIFSDHYNEQFF
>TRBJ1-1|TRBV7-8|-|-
TGTGCCAGCAGTTATGTTTCGAACACTGAAGCTTTCTTT
CASSYVSNTEAFF
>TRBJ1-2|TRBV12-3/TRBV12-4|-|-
TGTGCCAGCAGTTTGGGGGAGGCTAACTATGGCTACACCTTC
CASSLGEANYGYTF
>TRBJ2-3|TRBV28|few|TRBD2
TGTGCCAGCAGCGGGACTACCCATACGCAGTATTTT
CASSGTTHTQYF
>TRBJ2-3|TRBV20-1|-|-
TGCAGTGCTAGAGCGGGGGAAGATGCGCAGTATTTT
CSARAGEDAQYF
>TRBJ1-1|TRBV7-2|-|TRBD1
TGTGCCAGCAGCCCCGAACCGAACAGGGGGGGCACTGAAGCTTTCTTT
CASSPEPNRGGTEAFF
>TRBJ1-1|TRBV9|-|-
TGTGCCAGCAGCGTAGTAGCGAACACTGAAGCTTTCTTT
CASSVVANTEAFF
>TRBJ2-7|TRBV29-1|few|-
TGCAGCGTTGAGGATGGGACAACCTACGAGCAGTACTTC
CSVEDGTTYEQYF
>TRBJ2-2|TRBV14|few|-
TGTGCCAGCAGCCAACTCCACACCGGGGAGCTGTTTTTT
CASSQLHTGELFF
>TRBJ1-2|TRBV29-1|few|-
TGCAGCGTTTTAGGGGGACTCGGCTACACCTTC
CSVLGGLGYTF
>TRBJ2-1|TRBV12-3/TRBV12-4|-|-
TGTGCCAGCAGTTTCAACAGGGAAAAAGGCAATGAGCAGTTCTTC
CASSFNREKGNEQFF
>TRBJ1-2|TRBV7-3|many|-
TGTGCCAGCAGCGGGTTATCCCGGGTGACAAACTATGGCTACACCTTC
CASSGLSRVTNYGYTF
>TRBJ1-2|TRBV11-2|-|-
TGTGCCAGCAGCTTAGCGGTGATCCGGGGCCGAGCTAACTATGGCTACACCTTC
CASSLAVIRGRANYGYTF
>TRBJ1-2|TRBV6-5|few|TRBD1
TGTGCCAGTTCCGGGACAGGGGTTTTCTATGGCTACACCTTC
CASSGTGVFYGYTF
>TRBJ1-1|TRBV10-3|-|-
TGTGCCATCAGCCAGACAGCCACGAACACTGAAGCTTTCTTT
CAISQTATNTEAFF
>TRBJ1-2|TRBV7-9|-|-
TGTGCCAGCAGCCCCGAGGGACTAGTTAACTATGGCTACACCTTC
CASSPEGLVNYGYTF
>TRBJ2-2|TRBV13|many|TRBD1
TGTGCCAGCAGCCTCACAGGGGCCGGGGAGCTGTTTTTT
CASSLTGAGELFF
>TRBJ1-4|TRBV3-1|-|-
TGTGCCAGCAGCCAAGCGAGACTCGTTGGGGAAAAACTGTTTTTT
CASSQARLVGEKLFF
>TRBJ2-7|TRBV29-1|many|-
TGCAGCGTTGAAGCCGGCGCTCTCGAGCAGTACTTC
CSVEAGALEQYF
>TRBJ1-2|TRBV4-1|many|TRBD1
TGCGCCAGCAGCCATACCTTCATACAGGGGTTTGACTATGGCTACACCTTC
CASSHTFIQGFDYGYTF
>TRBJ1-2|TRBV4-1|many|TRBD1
TGCGCCAGCAGCCCAACTGAGGGACAGATCTATGGCTACACCTTC
CASSPTEGQIYGYTF
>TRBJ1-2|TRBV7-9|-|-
TGTGCCAGCAGCTTCGCGGGGAGACGGGTTGAGGGCTACACCTTC
CASSFAGRRVEGYTF
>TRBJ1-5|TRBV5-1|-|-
TGCGCCAGCAGCCTAGGGGATTATAGCAATCGGCCCCAGCATTTT
CASSLGDYSNRPQHF
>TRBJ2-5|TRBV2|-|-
TGTGCCAGCAAGGTGGCCTCTGAGCAGTACTTC
CASKVASEQYF
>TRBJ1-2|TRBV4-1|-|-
TGCGCCAGCAGCCAAGACGGACTCGGGGACTATGGCTACACCTTC
CASSQDGLGDYGYTF